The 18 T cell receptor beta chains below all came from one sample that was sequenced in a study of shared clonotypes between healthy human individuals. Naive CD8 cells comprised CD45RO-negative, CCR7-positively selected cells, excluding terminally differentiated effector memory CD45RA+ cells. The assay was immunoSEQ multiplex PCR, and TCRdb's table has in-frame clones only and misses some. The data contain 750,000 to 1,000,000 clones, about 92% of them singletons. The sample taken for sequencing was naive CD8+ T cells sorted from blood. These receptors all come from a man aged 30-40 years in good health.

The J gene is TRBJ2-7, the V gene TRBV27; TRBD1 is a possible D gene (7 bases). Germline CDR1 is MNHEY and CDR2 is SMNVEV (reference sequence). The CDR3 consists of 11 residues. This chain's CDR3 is CPRGGGDEQYF. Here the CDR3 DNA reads TGTCCCCGCGGAGGGGGCGACGAGCAGTACTTC.

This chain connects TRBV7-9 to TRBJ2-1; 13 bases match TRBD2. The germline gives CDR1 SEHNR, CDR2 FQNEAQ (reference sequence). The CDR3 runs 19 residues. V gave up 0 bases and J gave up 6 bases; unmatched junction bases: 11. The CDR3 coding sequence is TGTGCCAGCAGCTTAGCGCTAACTAGCGGGAGGGCCCGGGGCAATGAGCAGTTCTTC. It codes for CASSLALTSGRARGNEQFF.

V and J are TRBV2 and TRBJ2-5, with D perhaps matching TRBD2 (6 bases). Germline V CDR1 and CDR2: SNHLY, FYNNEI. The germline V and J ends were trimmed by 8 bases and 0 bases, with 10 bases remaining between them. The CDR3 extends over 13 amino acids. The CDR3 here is CASRSGDQETQYF. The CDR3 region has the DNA TGTGCCAGCCGATCGGGAGACCAAGAGACCCAGTACTTC.

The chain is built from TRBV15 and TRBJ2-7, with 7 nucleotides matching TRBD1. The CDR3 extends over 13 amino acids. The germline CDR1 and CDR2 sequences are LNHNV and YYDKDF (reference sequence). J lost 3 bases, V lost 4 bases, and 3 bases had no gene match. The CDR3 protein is CATSTRQGYEQYF. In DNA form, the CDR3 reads TGTGCCACCAGCACCCGACAGGGCTACGAGCAGTACTTC. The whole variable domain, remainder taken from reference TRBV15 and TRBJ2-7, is DAMVIQNPRYQVTQFGKPVTLSCSQTLNHNVMYWYQQKSSQAPKLLFHYYDKDFNNEADTPDNFQSRRPNTSFCFLDIRSPGLGDTAMYLCATSTRQGYEQYFGPGTRLTVT.

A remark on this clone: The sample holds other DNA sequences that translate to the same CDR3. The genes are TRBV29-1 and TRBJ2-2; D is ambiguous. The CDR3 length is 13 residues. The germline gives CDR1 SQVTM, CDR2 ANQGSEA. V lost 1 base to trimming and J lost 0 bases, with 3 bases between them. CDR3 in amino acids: CSVEGPNTGELFF. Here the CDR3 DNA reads TGCAGCGTTGAAGGTCCGAACACCGGGGAGCTGTTTTTT.

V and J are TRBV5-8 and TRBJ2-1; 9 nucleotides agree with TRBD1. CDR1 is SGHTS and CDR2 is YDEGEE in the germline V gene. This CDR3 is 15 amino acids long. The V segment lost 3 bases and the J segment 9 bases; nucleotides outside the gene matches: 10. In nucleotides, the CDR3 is TGTGCCAGCAGCTGGCCGGGACAGGGTAATAGTGAGCAGTTCTTC. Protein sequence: CASSWPGQGNSEQFF.

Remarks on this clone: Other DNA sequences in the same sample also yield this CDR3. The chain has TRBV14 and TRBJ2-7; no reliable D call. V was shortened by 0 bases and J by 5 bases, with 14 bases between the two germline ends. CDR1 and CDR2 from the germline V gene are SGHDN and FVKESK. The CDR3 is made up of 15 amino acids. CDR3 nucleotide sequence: TGTGCCAGCAGCCAAGAAAGAAGATGGAGCGACGAGCAGTACTTC. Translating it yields CASSQERRWSDEQYF.

In nucleotides, the CDR3 is TGTGCCAGCAGCTTTGCCACTACAGATACGCAGTATTTT. It translates to CASSFATTDTQYF. This sequence joins TRBV7-2 and TRBJ2-3; D call uncertain. The germline V gene has CDR1 SGHTA and CDR2 FQGNSA. The V end was cut by 3 bases, the J end by 3 bases, with 7 bases between. CDR3 size: 13 residues.

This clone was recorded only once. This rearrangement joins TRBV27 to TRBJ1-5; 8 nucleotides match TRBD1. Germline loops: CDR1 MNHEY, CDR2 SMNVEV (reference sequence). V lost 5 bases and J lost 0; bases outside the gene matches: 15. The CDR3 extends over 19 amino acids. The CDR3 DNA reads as TGTGCCAGCAGTCCCCTAGGACAGGGTTGGAATTATAGCAATCAGCCCCAGCATTTT. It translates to CASSPLGQGWNYSNQPQHF.

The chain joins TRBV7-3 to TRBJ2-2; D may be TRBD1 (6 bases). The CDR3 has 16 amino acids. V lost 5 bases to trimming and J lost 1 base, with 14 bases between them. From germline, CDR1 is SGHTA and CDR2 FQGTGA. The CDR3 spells CASSPYPTGNTGELFF. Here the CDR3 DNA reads TGTGCCAGCAGCCCCTACCCGACAGGGAACACCGGGGAGCTGTTTTTT.

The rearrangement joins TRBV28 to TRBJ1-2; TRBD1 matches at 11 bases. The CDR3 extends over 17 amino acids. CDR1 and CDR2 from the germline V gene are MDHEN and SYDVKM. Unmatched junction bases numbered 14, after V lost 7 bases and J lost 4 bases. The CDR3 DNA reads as TGTGCCAGCACTCACCGGGACAGGGGGATTCTCGGCTATGGCTACACCTTC. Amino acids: CASTHRDRGILGYGYTF.

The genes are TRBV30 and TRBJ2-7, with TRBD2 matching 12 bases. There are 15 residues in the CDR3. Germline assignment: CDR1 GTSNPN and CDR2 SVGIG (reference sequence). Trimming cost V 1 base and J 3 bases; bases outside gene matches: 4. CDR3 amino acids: CAWSGLAGAFYEQYF. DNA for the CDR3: TGTGCCTGGAGTGGACTAGCGGGAGCCTTCTACGAGCAGTACTTC.

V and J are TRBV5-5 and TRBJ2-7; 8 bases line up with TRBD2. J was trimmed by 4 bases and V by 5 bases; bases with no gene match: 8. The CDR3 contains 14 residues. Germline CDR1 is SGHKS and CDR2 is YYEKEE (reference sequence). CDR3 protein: CASSAGLGGYEQYF. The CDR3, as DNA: TGTGCCAGCAGTGCGGGACTAGGCGGTTACGAGCAGTACTTC.

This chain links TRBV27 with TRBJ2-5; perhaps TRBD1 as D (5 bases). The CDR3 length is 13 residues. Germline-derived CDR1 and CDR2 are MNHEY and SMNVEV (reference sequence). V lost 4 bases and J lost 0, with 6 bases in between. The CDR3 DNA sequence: TGTGCCAGCAGTTCAGGGTACCAAGAGACCCAGTACTTC. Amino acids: CASSSGYQETQYF.

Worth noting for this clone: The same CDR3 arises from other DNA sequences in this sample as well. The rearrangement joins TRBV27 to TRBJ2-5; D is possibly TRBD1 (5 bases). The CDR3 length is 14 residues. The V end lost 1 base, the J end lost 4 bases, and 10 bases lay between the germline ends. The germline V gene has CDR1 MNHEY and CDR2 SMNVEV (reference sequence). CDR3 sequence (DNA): TGTGCCAGCAGTTTATTAGGGGAAGGAGAGACCCAGTACTTC. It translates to CASSLLGEGETQYF.

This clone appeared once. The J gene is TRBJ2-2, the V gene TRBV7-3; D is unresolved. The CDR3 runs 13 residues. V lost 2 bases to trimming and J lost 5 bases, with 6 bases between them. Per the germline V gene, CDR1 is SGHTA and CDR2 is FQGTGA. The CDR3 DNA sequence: TGTGCCAGCAGCTTATTGCAAACCGGGGAGCTGTTTTTT. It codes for CASSLLQTGELFF.

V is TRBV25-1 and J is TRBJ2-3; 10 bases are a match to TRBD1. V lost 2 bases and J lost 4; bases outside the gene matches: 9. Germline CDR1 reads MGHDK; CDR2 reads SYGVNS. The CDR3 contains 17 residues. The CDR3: CASSEDTGTGDPDTQYF. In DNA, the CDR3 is TGTGCCAGCAGTGAAGACACCGGGACAGGGGATCCAGATACGCAGTATTTT. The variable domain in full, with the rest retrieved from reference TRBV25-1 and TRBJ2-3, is EADIYQTPRYLVIGTGKKITLECSQTMGHDKMYWYQQDPGMELHLIHYSYGVNSTEKGDLSSESTVSRIRTEHFPLTLESARPSHTSQYLCASSEDTGTGDPDTQYFGPGTRLTVL.

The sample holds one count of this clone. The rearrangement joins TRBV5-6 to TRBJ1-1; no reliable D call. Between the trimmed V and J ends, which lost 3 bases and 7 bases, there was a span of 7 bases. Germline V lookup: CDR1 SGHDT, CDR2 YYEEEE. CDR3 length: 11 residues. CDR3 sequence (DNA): TGTGCCAGCAGCTGGGGAAATGAAGCTTTCTTT. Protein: CASSWGNEAFF.